These 13 T cell receptor beta chains originate from one sample sequenced in a study of prognosis after radiotherapy for stage I lung cancer. Genomic DNA yielded TCR beta CDR3, amplified by two-round multiplex PCR. The authors ran first-round PCR with primers specific to each TRBV and TRBJ gene. TCRdb re-called the multiplex PCR reads through MiXCR, storing one row per CDR3 protein. The table includes some 36,000 distinct CDR3 sequences, around a quarter detected once. Here the sequenced sample was PBMCs, taken before or after stereotactic body radiation therapy (not recorded which). The origin of the receptors is a donor aged 50 or older with non-small cell lung cancer.

In regard to this clonotype: A far more abundant clone sits one base away, making this likely a read error. The chain combines TRBV6-9 with TRBJ1-6; 7 nucleotides align to TRBD1. The CDR3 length is 17 residues. The ends lost 3 bases at V and 7 bases at J; junction bases unmatched: 12. Germline loops: CDR1 MNHGY, CDR2 SVAAGI. The CDR3: CASSYYLGTVGNSPLHF. The DNA of the CDR3 is TGTGCCAGCAGTTACTACCTGGGGACAGTGGGAAATTCACCCCTCCACTTT.

At least ten counts were recorded for this clonotype. The chain recombines TRBV20-1 with TRBJ2-2, with 9 nucleotides matching TRBD1. Germline loops: CDR1 DFQATT, CDR2 SNEGSKA (reference sequence). This CDR3 has 16 amino acids. V shed 0 bases, J shed 6 bases, and the junction held 8 bases outside the gene matches. CDR3 DNA: TGCAGTGCTAGAGATCACGGGACAGGGCATCCCGGGGAGCTGTTTTTT. As protein: CSARDHGTGHPGELFF.

There are many counts of this clonotype. V gene TRBV7-3 combines with J gene TRBJ2-1; D may match TRBD1 or TRBD2 (5 bases each). The length of the CDR3 is 13 residues. With 6 bases removed from V and 7 bases from J, the gap between germline ends came to 13 bases. The germline V gene has CDR1 SGHTA and CDR2 FQGTGA. The CDR3 DNA is TGTGCCAGCAGTCCCGGGGCGGCTAATGAGCAGTTCTTC. Translating it yields CASSPGAANEQFF.

This clonotype was recorded at least ten times. The rearrangement uses TRBV6-1 and TRBJ1-2; 8 bases fit TRBD1. Looked up from germline, CDR1 is MNHNS and CDR2 is SASEGT. The CDR3 has 13 amino acids. Trimming at V came to 7 bases and at J to 6 bases, leaving 7 bases not matched to a gene. CDR3 loop: CASKLTGVDGYTF. Written as DNA, the CDR3 is TGTGCCAGCAAATTGACAGGGGTTGATGGCTACACCTTC.

This clonotype was detected ten times or more. The gene calls are TRBV2 and TRBJ1-4; 9 nucleotides agree with TRBD1. Trimming took 6 bases from V and 7 from J; bases not matched to a gene: 3. This CDR3 spans 13 amino acids. Germline CDR1 SNHLY, CDR2 FYNNEI. The CDR3 bases are TGTGCCAGCAGGAAGGGACAGGGTGAAAAACTGTTTTTT. This encodes CASRKGQGEKLFF.

The table lists this clonotype with a count of one. A much more abundant neighbour one base away suggests this may be a read error. The chain combines TRBV2 with TRBJ1-4; D is ambiguous. CDR3 length equals 13 residues. Trimming stripped 6 bases from V and 6 bases from J, with 11 bases between. Germline V CDR1 and CDR2: SNHLY, FYNNEI. The CDR3 region is CASRRKTHEKLFF. CDR3 in DNA: TGTGCCAGCAGGAGAAAGACCCATGAAAAACTGTTTTTT.

This clonotype came up many times. The rearrangement links TRBV11-2 to TRBJ2-3; TRBD2 matches at 12 bases. CDR3 size: 15 residues. The V and J ends lost 3 bases and 5 bases, in that order; junction bases with no gene match: 3. Germline CDR1 SGHAT, CDR2 FQNNGV. The CDR3 nucleotides read TGTGCCAGCAGCTTTCTAGCGGGGGGGGGAGATACGCAGTATTTT. Residues: CASSFLAGGGDTQYF.

This clonotype is labeled medium-sized. The chain recombines TRBV12-3 or TRBV12-4 with TRBJ2-7; D gene uncertain. Trimming left V 2 bases short and J 5 bases short, with 7 bases between. The CDR3 is made up of 12 amino acids. CDR3 loop: CASSLMPHEQYF. Here the CDR3 DNA reads TGTGCCAGCAGTTTAATGCCGCACGAGCAGTACTTC.

This clonotype occurred many times. The chain uses TRBV7-3 and TRBJ2-5, with unresolved D. This CDR3 has 13 amino acids. V was pared by 5 bases and J by 1 base, with 8 bases between. CDR1 and CDR2 (germline): SGHTA, FQGTGA. The CDR3 is CASSLASQETQYF. The CDR3 nucleotides are TGTGCCAGCAGCCTCGCCTCCCAAGAGACCCAGTACTTC.

Points on this clonotype: It differs at one base from a far larger clone, so likely a read error. The V and J genes are TRBV6-6 and TRBJ2-2, with unresolved D. The ends were cut back, 0 bases at V and 1 base at J, with 6 bases in the middle. The CDR3 is 15 amino acids. Germline V lookup: CDR1 MNHNY, CDR2 SVGAGI (reference sequence). This chain's CDR3 is CASSYSLRNTGELFF. CDR3 nucleotides: TGTGCCAGCAGTTACTCGTTGAGGAACACCGGGGAGCTGTTTTTT.

Comment on this clonotype: A far more abundant clone sits one base away, making this likely a read error. The chain carries TRBV12-3 or TRBV12-4 and TRBJ2-5; 11 positions agree with TRBD2. The end of the DNA is better explained by TRBJ2-1, so the J call may be wrong. The length of the CDR3 is 16 residues. CDR3 coding DNA: TGTGTCAGCAGCCAATCACATAGCGGGGGGGCCGCGGCGCAGTTCTTC. Residues: CVSSQSHSGGAAAQFF.

This clonotype was observed at least ten times. J is TRBJ2-1 and V is TRBV7-9, with 9 bases lining up with TRBD2. Losses at the gene ends were 5 bases for V and 1 base for J; bases not matched to a gene: 12. This CDR3 has 18 amino acids. Germline CDR1 SEHNR, CDR2 FQNEAQ (reference sequence). The CDR3 bases are TGTGCCAGCAGCCCACCTGTGCTAGCGGGGATGTCCTACAATGAGCAGTTCTTC. Translating gives CASSPPVLAGMSYNEQFF.

This clonotype was counted many times. The chain has TRBV7-6 and TRBJ2-5; possible D gene TRBD1, 6 bases. The CDR3 is 13 residues long. The ends were cut back, 8 bases at V and 2 bases at J, with 12 bases in the middle. Germline CDR1 is SGHVS and CDR2 is FNYEAQ. CDR3 DNA: TGTGCCAGCGCCAGGGGACGACAAGAGACCCAGTACTTC. Translated: CASARGRQETQYF.